Included here is one T cell receptor (beta chain) sequence, with context. Before DNA extraction, about 1-10 million cryopreserved PBMC were held in the samples. The ends lost 5 bases at V and 6 bases at J; junction bases unmatched: 6. The CDR3 is made up of 15 amino acids. CDR1 is MNHEY and CDR2 is SMNVEV in the germline V gene (reference sequence). Runs used v3.0 of the immunoSEQ assay and were done at survey level. The protocol was immunoSEQ multiplex PCR, while the TCRdb copy is restricted to in-frame clones and leaves out a portion. The sample holds tens of thousands of clones, roughly 95% seen once. These data belong to a study of long-term antiretroviral therapy in people with HIV.

This chain connects TRBV27 to TRBJ2-3, with TRBD1 identical over 12 bases. The sequencing used unsorted PBMCs, collected 6 to 6.5 years after starting antiretroviral therapy. This TCR derives from a man aged 30 to 45 with HIV. Here the CDR3 reads CASSVRDRGLDTQYF. CDR3 in DNA: TGTGCCAGCAGTGTCCGGGACAGGGGGCTTGATACGCAGTATTTT.